This T cell receptor (beta chain) was sequenced for a study of response to subunit inactivated influenza vaccine. This clonotype has a handful of counts. MiXCR was run by TCRdb on the RT-PCR reads, yielding one entry per CDR3 protein. The sample holds about 570,000 distinct CDR3 sequences, 10% to 12% seen once. From germline, CDR1 is DFQATT and CDR2 SNEGSKA (reference sequence). V was cut by 0 bases and J by 2 bases, with 8 bases left in between. The CDR3 is made up of 14 amino acids. The data also belong to a second study, concerning T cells expressing NK-cell markers. Turning to that study: What made the TCR beta cDNA was 5'RACE template switching with UMIs. It was sorted CD3+CD56-NKG2C+, CD3+CD56+NKG2C- and CD3+CD56+NKG2C+ T cells that provided the TCR beta repertoires. Seven HCMV-seropositive donors and one seronegative donor made up the eight sequenced donors. The share of CD8+ T cells held by dominant NKG2C+ clonotypes was about 1.0-7.5% in several donors. For four donors, these clonotypes were likewise the leading ones in the CD3+CD56-NKG2C+ fraction.

The sample in question was PBMCs from blood, obtained on the day of vaccination. This chain joins TRBV20-1 and TRBJ1-5; D remains unclear. This TCR was recovered from a man in his fifties who received an inactivated influenza vaccine. The CDR3, as DNA: TGCAGTGCTAGAGAGGGCGGCCGCAATCAGCCCCAGCATTTT. Its translation is CSAREGGRNQPQHF.